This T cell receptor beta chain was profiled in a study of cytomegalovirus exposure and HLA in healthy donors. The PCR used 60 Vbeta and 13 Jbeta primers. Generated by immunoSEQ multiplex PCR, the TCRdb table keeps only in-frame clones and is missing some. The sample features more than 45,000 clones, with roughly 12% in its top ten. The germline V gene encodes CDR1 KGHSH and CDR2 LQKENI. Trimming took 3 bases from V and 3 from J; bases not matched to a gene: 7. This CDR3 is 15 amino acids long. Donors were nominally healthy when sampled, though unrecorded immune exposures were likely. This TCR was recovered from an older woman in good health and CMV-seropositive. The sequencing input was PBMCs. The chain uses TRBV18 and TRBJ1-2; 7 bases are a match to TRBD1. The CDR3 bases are TGTGCCAGCTCACCCCGGACAGGATCGGACTATGGCTACACCTTC. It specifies CASSPRTGSDYGYTF.